The source of this T cell receptor beta chain is a study of cytomegalovirus exposure and HLA in healthy donors (dated by TCRdb to 2016 to 2017). With respect to the entire study: An earlier analysis of roughly 500 of the donors reported about 300 Gb of sequence data and some 110 million unique TCR beta sequences obtained from roughly 180 million T cells. Roughly 320 gigabases of sequencing data and approximately 91 million unique TCR sequences made up an early release that covered around 640 HLA-typed donors. A later genetic analysis took genome-wide SNP genotypes for about three fifths of the 666 donors and used that subset as a discovery cohort. A later analysis re-analyzed previously published TCR beta repertoires from roughly 630 donors and added high-resolution HLA genotyping to study TCR occurrence patterns. High-throughput TCR immunosequencing, statistical association of individual TCRs with disease status, and machine learning were combined to predict cytomegalovirus infection status. The genetic ancestry cluster associated with self-reported Caucasian donors included roughly 84% of the roughly 410 genotyped donors. Several DR-DQ haplotypes were treated as single units for association and clustering because of strong linkage in the cohort. The number of donors typed differed by locus, with 629-630 for A, B, C, DRB1 and DQB1, around 500 for DQA1, 600 to 610 for DPA1, and approximately 470 for DPB1. In addition to the first cohort of hundreds of subjects, a separate validation cohort of 120 different subjects was used. The study aimed to test whether signatures of past pathogen exposure could be identified by cataloging public T cell receptors. Every discovery cohort repertoire had been produced on one sequencing platform. HLA typing included class I and class II loci at four-digit resolution. Across about 380 genotyped donors of the cohort, an average of approximately 200,000 unique TCR beta nucleotide sequences per donor were sequenced, and 15% to 20% of those sequences were non-productive. The later analysis used no new phenotypic data to find candidate immune exposures, relying instead on TCR beta sequences and their occurrence across donors. Donor age, sex, ethnicity and CMV serostatus were collected together with the repertoire data. Using immunosequencing, the study profiled T cell repertoires from fewer than 700 subjects and related those repertoires to cytomegalovirus serostatus. In an earlier analysis of roughly 600 of the donors, high-throughput TCR beta sequencing was used to judge whether each TCR beta V gene segment behaved as functional or pseudogenic.

On this clone: Its antigen is still unknown. Per-base quality was not reported, and no clone a single base away is much larger than it.

After removal of 5 bases from V and 6 bases from J, the junction retains 13 bases not matched to a gene. From the cysteine through the phenylalanine, the CDR3 covers 16 amino acids. The DNA shown is the 48-base CDR3, in frame from base 1. CDR1 is given as MDHEN and CDR2 as SYDVKM, both from the germline V gene. In total, approximately 700 healthy bone marrow donors made up the cohort. At the time of sampling, every cohort member was nominally healthy, though immune exposures that went unrecorded were likely present. The donor was CMV seronegative and was included in the group of 352 seronegative cohort members. Every donor gave a peripheral blood sample, and the peripheral blood mononuclear cells from that sample were used for TCR beta sequencing. The Qiagen DNeasy Blood Extraction Kit was used to extract genomic DNA from the blood cell samples. Libraries were prepared through the immunoSEQ multiplex PCR assay. The multiplex PCR relied on a mix of 60 forward primers for TCR Vbeta segments and 13 reverse primers for TCR Jbeta segments. The CDR3 region of rearranged TCR beta genes was amplified from genomic DNA by a multiplex PCR assay. Amplified TCR beta libraries were sequenced as 87-base-pair reads on the Illumina HiSeq System. Per the original workflow: A later analysis tallied roughly 80 million unique TCR beta chains across the 666 repertoires, and around 12 million of those chains were shared by two or more donors. To remove PCR and sequencing errors, raw reads were error-corrected and collapsed into unique sequences using a nearest-neighbor algorithm that merged closely related sequences. Alignment of CDR3 sequences to IMGT reference sequences was used to assign V, D and J gene segments. For a sequence to be retained, a match of at least six nucleotides was required to both a V gene segment and a J gene segment. A rearrangement was called productive if the CDR3 had no stop codons and remained in frame with V and J, and every other rearrangement was called non-productive. Following IMGT convention, CDR3 was defined as the stretch from the second conserved V-encoded cysteine to the conserved J-encoded phenylalanine. The earlier analysis of around 640 of the donors excluded sequences that lacked an unambiguous match to a single V gene segment. In an earlier analysis of some 590 of the donors, a V segment was called functional when productive rearrangements were above 56.7%, and segregating when the standard deviation between donors exceeded 5%. A statistical classification framework was built to diagnose cytomegalovirus status from the catalog of TCR beta chain sequences. V and J gene assignment, in a later analysis, came from comparing TCR nucleotide sequences with IMGT/GENE-DB human TR gene sequences. The TCRdist pipeline was used in a later analysis to assign CDR3 sequences and most-parsimonious VDJ recombination scenarios. In a later analysis, every TCR beta chain was defined by the combination of its CDR3 amino acid sequence and its V-gene family, and reads without a unique V-gene family were dropped. As a way to deal with suspected cross-contamination and a sequencing artifact, a later analysis dropped 450 to 600 nucleotide sequences that were highly shared and had low generation probability. A later analysis calculated a clonal expansion index for each public chain from normalized within-repertoire ranks of inferred template counts. A later analysis computed generation probabilities with a VDJ recombination model fitted to out-of-frame rearrangements, and checked the results against IGoR. A later analysis scored TCR-TCR, TCR-HLA and TCR-CMV co-occurrence with hypergeometric tests, applying a repertoire-size bias correction to TCR pairs. False discovery rates were estimated in a later analysis by permuting HLA or CMV assignments 20 times. In a later analysis, co-occurring TCRs were grouped with DBSCAN, and TCRdist sequence similarity was added when clustering was performed within HLA-allele-positive subsets. Repertoires with fewer than 30,000 or more than 120,000 public chains were left out of co-occurrence clustering, as were five repertoires with anomalous nucleotide sharing. This immuneACCESS table, as held by TCRdb, lists in-frame sequences with V and J called but not all clones. Of the missing ones, under half trace to an unresolved V gene in checked studies; the others have no known cause. V, J and clone size derive from that table, while D and trimming were established from the DNA sequence. The sample records under 150,000 clones, roughly 77% of which are singletons. The ten most abundant clones make up 2% to 2.5% of the sample.

Results and caveats for the whole study, not just this receptor: The classifier was reported to diagnose cytomegalovirus status with high specificity and sensitivity in both the original and validation cohorts. In this cohort, only TCR beta chains were sequenced, and detectable features were limited by the absence of alpha or paired-chain data. HLA typing was unavailable for some donors at each locus, so association tests used only the typed subset. An earlier analysis of 450 to 750 of the donors showed that most TCR beta V segments appeared in productive rearrangements either about 87% or about 30% of the time, which broadly matched IMGT annotations. It was suggested by the authors that the approach could potentially be generalized to other disease states and immunological phenotypes. The sequencing pipeline was judged likely to have produced a cluster of highly shared sequence variants as a technical artifact. At a false discovery rate of 0.05, a later analysis linked some 18,000 TCR beta sequences to specific HLA alleles. Compared with the 666-donor mean, donors in an Asian-associated ancestry cluster had fewer N-insertions in productive TCRs, according to a later genetic analysis. A later genetic analysis associated a missense DCLRE1C variant with V-gene and J-gene trimming of TCR beta chains, and an independent cohort replicated the association. In vitro tests confirmed that a few of the cytomegalovirus-associated TCR beta chains recognize cytomegalovirus antigens. When HLA alleles, especially DR and DQ, strongly co-occurred, TCR associations were difficult to assign to individual alleles. In a later analysis, most CMV-associated TCR beta chains were found to appear HLA-restricted, with HLA associations seemingly driven largely by CMV exposure. Correlated functional status among segregating V segments might be attributable to linkage disequilibrium, but an unknown experimental factor could not be ruled out. A further reported finding was that TCR beta sequences accurately predicted the HLA-A and HLA-B alleles for most subjects in the first cohort. Most TCR sequences were seen in very few donors, while some public TCRs were found in many individuals. Some IMGT-functional V segments, including TRBV6-2 and TRBV6-3, could not be distinguished by the 87-base-pair reads and were therefore excluded. Roughly uniform sequencing depth across donors was assumed in presence/absence analyses, although this assumption may not hold. The study listed 150 to 200 TCR beta chains as associated with cytomegalovirus. Immune exposure information for the cohort was limited to CMV serostatus. Several of the top co-occurrence clusters appeared to be linked to parvovirus B19, influenza, CMV and Epstein-Barr virus, according to a later analysis. About 15 rarely observed V segments, including chromosome 9 orphons, were excluded from the earlier analysis of approximately 600 of the donors because counts were too low. Compared with equally common non-associated chains, HLA-associated TCR beta chains in a later analysis were more clonally expanded and had lower generation probabilities. In a later analysis, TCR association rates were found to vary across HLA loci, with the most associated TCRs seen for DRB1 alleles and the fewest for HLA-C alleles.

Source material: PBMCs. The rearrangement joined TRBV28 to TRBJ1-1; a stretch of 9 junction bases matches TRBD1. The source of this sequence is a man aged 25-45 years in good health and CMV-seronegative. The CDR3 has the sequence CASSMPTGGSISEAFF. At the DNA level, the sequence is TGTGCCAGCAGTATGCCTACAGGGGGCTCCATCTCTGAAGCTTTCTTT.